Listed below are T cell receptor beta chains from one sample, sequenced in a study of blood T cell repertoires in COVID-19. TCRdb's copy holds only in-frame clones and misses some; the assay was immunoSEQ multiplex PCR. Counted here are 240,000 or so clones, approximately 86% occurring once; the ten biggest clones make up about 3.5%. The sequenced sample consisted of PBMCs or T cells enriched from blood (not recorded which). The source of these receptors is a woman in her thirties or forties with acute COVID-19. Each CDR3 is given with its conserved first and last residue. The D gene is left open where the match is weak. Clone size is given for some rows only: seen once, a few or many times, or a class if the clone is expanded.

V: TRBV5-1
size: NA
J: TRBJ1-2
D: TRBD1
CDR3: CASSVTGGDVGYTF
DNA: TGCGCCAGCAGCGTGACAGGGGGTGATGTTGGCTACACCTTC

V: TRBV4-1
size: few
J: TRBJ1-1
D: TRBD1
CDR3: CASSQRTGEAFF
DNA: TGCGCCAGCAGCCAAAGGACAGGCGAAGCTTTCTTT

V: TRBV19
size: NA
J: TRBJ2-1
D: TRBD2
CDR3: CASSTRLAGRGGEQFF
DNA: TGTGCCAGTAGTACCAGACTAGCGGGAAGGGGGGGTGAGCAGTTCTTC

V: TRBV2
size: NA
J: TRBJ2-3
D: NA
CDR3: CASTPSKITDTQYF
DNA: TGTGCCAGCACCCCTAGCAAAATCACAGATACGCAGTATTTT

V: TRBV23-1
size: NA
J: TRBJ2-1
D: TRBD2
CDR3: CASSPIGGSGPRVSNEQFF
DNA: TGCGCCAGCAGTCCAATCGGCGGTAGCGGGCCGAGGGTTTCCAATGAGCAGTTCTTC

V: TRBV30
size: NA
J: TRBJ1-1
D: NA
CDR3: CARGRENTEAFF
DNA: TGTGCCCGCGGACGGGAGAACACTGAAGCTTTCTTT

V: TRBV10-3
size: NA
J: TRBJ2-7
D: TRBD2
CDR3: CAIQGARTAGTSGNSYEQYF
DNA: TGTGCCATCCAAGGTGCCCGAACCGCCGGGACTAGCGGCAACTCCTACGAGCAGTACTTC

V: TRBV18
size: once
J: TRBJ2-7
D: TRBD1
CDR3: CASSPSGQGRYEQYF
DNA: TGTGCCAGCTCACCGAGTGGACAGGGTCGATACGAGCAGTACTTC

V: TRBV27
size: NA
J: TRBJ1-4
D: NA
CDR3: CASSSGLANEKLFF
DNA: TGTGCCAGCAGTTCAGGGCTGGCTAATGAAAAACTGTTTTTT

V: TRBV23-1
size: NA
J: TRBJ1-2
D: NA
CDR3: CASSVGAGRFSF
DNA: TGCGCCAGCAGTGTTGGGGCGGGGAGATTCTCCTTC

V: TRBV6-6
size: NA
J: TRBJ2-1
D: TRBD2
CDR3: CASIGTSGLYNEQFF
DNA: TGTGCCAGCATCGGGACTAGCGGGCTCTACAATGAGCAGTTCTTC

V: TRBV27
size: NA
J: TRBJ1-5
D: NA
CDR3: CASSLFYSSNQPQHF
DNA: TGTGCCAGCAGTTTGTTTTACAGTAGCAATCAGCCCCAGCATTTT

V: TRBV19
size: once
J: TRBJ2-7
D: TRBD1
CDR3: CASSIGTGGTYEQYF
DNA: TGTGCCAGTAGTATAGGAACAGGGGGAACCTACGAGCAGTACTTC

V: TRBV5-1
size: NA
J: TRBJ2-3
D: TRBD1
CDR3: CASTLGGQGFTDTQYF
DNA: TGCGCCAGCACACTTGGGGGACAGGGGTTCACAGATACGCAGTATTTT

V: TRBV29-1
size: NA
J: TRBJ2-1
D: NA
CDR3: CSVVAEGASNEQFF
DNA: TGCAGCGTTGTTGCGGAGGGCGCGTCCAATGAGCAGTTCTTC

V: TRBV3-1/TRBV3-2
size: NA
J: TRBJ2-2
D: TRBD2
CDR3: CASSQAGGNTGELFF
DNA: TGTGCCAGCAGCCAAGCGGGAGGGAACACCGGGGAGCTGTTTTTT

V: TRBV19
size: NA
J: TRBJ1-1
D: NA
CDR3: CASSGHLMLTEAFF
DNA: TGTGCCAGTAGTGGACATTTAATGCTGACTGAAGCTTTCTTT

V: TRBV11-3
size: NA
J: TRBJ2-7
D: NA
CDR3: CASSLGAGVDEQYF
DNA: TGTGCCAGCAGCTTGGGGGCGGGAGTGGACGAGCAGTACTTC

V: TRBV9
size: NA
J: TRBJ2-1
D: NA
CDR3: CASSVAGGANNEQFF
DNA: TGTGCCAGCAGCGTAGCTGGAGGAGCTAACAATGAGCAGTTCTTC

V: TRBV7-9
size: NA
J: TRBJ2-1
D: NA
CDR3: CASSPFADSYNEQFF
DNA: TGTGCCAGCAGCCCGTTTGCGGACTCCTACAATGAGCAGTTCTTC

V: TRBV19
size: NA
J: TRBJ2-7
D: TRBD1
CDR3: CASSISGDSSEQYF
DNA: TGTGCCAGTAGTATCTCCGGGGACAGTTCCGAGCAGTACTTC

V: TRBV5-1
size: once
J: TRBJ2-2
D: TRBD2
CDR3: CASSLLAGRNTGELFF
DNA: TGCGCCAGCAGCTTACTAGCGGGAAGGAACACCGGGGAGCTGTTTTTT

V: TRBV2
size: NA
J: TRBJ1-1
D: NA
CDR3: CASSVPPVGSTEAFF
DNA: TGTGCCAGCAGTGTTCCCCCAGTAGGGAGCACTGAAGCTTTCTTT

V: TRBV3-1/TRBV3-2
size: NA
J: TRBJ2-7
D: TRBD2
CDR3: CASSQLTPGLAGYEQYF
DNA: TGTGCCAGCAGCCAATTGACACCGGGACTAGCGGGCTACGAGCAGTACTTC

V: TRBV5-1
size: NA
J: TRBJ2-6
D: NA
CDR3: CASSLYSGVTSGANVLTF
DNA: TGCGCCAGCAGCTTGTACTCAGGGGTGACCTCTGGGGCCAACGTCCTGACTTTC

V: TRBV27
size: NA
J: TRBJ2-2
D: NA
CDR3: CASNPRSSGTGELFF
DNA: TGTGCCAGCAATCCCCGGAGTTCGGGCACCGGGGAGCTGTTTTTT

V: TRBV7-9
size: few
J: TRBJ1-4
D: NA
CDR3: CASSLGGGAEKLFF
DNA: TGTGCCAGCAGCTTAGGTGGAGGGGCTGAAAAACTGTTTTTT

V: TRBV2
size: NA
J: TRBJ2-5
D: NA
CDR3: CASSKDTHETQYF
DNA: TGTGCCAGCAGTAAGGACACGCACGAGACCCAGTACTTC

V: TRBV6-5
size: NA
J: TRBJ2-7
D: NA
CDR3: CASSYRQDPAWEQYF
DNA: TGTGCCAGCAGTTACCGACAGGACCCGGCGTGGGAGCAGTACTTC

V: TRBV19
size: NA
J: TRBJ2-2
D: NA
CDR3: CASSISGTNTGELFF
DNA: TGTGCCAGTAGTATATCCGGTACGAACACCGGGGAGCTGTTTTTT

V: TRBV5-4
size: NA
J: TRBJ1-2
D: NA
CDR3: CASSLGGGEAYGYTF
DNA: TGTGCCAGCAGCTTGGGCGGGGGTGAAGCATATGGCTACACCTTC

V: TRBV11-3
size: NA
J: TRBJ2-1
D: TRBD2
CDR3: CASSSVAGGMNEQFF
DNA: TGTGCCAGCAGCTCAGTAGCGGGAGGGATGAATGAGCAGTTCTTC

V: TRBV12-5
size: NA
J: TRBJ2-1
D: TRBD2
CDR3: CASGLTSWEQFF
DNA: TGTGCTAGTGGCCTGACTAGCTGGGAGCAGTTCTTC

V: TRBV6-5
size: NA
J: TRBJ2-1
D: TRBD2
CDR3: CASTRLARGDEQFF
DNA: TGTGCCAGCACCCGACTAGCGCGAGGGGATGAGCAGTTCTTC

V: TRBV4-1
size: NA
J: TRBJ2-7
D: NA
CDR3: CASSQEISSVGEQYF
DNA: TGCGCCAGCAGCCAAGAGATATCTAGCGTTGGTGAGCAGTACTTC

V: TRBV3-1/TRBV3-2
size: NA
J: TRBJ2-7
D: NA
CDR3: CASSQDASSYEQYF
DNA: TGTGCCAGCAGCCAAGATGCCAGTTCCTACGAGCAGTACTTC

V: TRBV14
size: NA
J: TRBJ1-1
D: NA
CDR3: CASSQVAPKIPKKNTEAFF
DNA: TGTGCCAGCAGCCAAGTAGCCCCTAAAATCCCTAAAAAGAACACTGAAGCTTTCTTT

V: TRBV18
size: NA
J: TRBJ2-7
D: TRBD1
CDR3: CASSTDRSSYEQYF
DNA: TGTGCCAGCTCAACGGACAGGAGCTCCTACGAGCAGTACTTC

V: TRBV2
size: NA
J: TRBJ2-3
D: TRBD2
CDR3: CASSAGLAGAGSTDTQYF
DNA: TGTGCCAGCAGTGCGGGACTAGCGGGAGCGGGAAGCACAGATACGCAGTATTTT

V: TRBV2
size: NA
J: TRBJ1-5
D: NA
CDR3: CASSREGNQPQHF
DNA: TGTGCCAGCAGCAGGGAGGGAAATCAGCCCCAGCATTTT

V: TRBV2
size: NA
J: TRBJ1-3
D: NA
CDR3: CASSEGAGSGNTIYF
DNA: TGTGCCAGCAGTGAAGGAGCCGGGTCTGGAAACACCATATATTTT